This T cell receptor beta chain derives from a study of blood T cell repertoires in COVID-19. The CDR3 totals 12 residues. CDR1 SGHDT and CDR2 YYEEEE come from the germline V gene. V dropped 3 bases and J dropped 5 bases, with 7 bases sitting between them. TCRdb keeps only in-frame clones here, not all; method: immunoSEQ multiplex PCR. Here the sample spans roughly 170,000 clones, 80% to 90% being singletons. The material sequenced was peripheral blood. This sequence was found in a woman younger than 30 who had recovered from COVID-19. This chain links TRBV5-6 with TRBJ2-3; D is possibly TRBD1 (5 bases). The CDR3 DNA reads TGTGCCAGCAGCTGGCAGGGAGATACGCAGTATTTT. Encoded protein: CASSWQGDTQYF. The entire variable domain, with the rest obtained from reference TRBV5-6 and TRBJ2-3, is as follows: DAGVTQSPTHLIKTRGQQVTLRCSPKSGHDTVSWYQQALGQGPQFIFQYYEEEERQRGNFPDRFSGHQFPNYSSELNVNALLLGDSALYLCASSWQGDTQYFGPGTRLTVL.